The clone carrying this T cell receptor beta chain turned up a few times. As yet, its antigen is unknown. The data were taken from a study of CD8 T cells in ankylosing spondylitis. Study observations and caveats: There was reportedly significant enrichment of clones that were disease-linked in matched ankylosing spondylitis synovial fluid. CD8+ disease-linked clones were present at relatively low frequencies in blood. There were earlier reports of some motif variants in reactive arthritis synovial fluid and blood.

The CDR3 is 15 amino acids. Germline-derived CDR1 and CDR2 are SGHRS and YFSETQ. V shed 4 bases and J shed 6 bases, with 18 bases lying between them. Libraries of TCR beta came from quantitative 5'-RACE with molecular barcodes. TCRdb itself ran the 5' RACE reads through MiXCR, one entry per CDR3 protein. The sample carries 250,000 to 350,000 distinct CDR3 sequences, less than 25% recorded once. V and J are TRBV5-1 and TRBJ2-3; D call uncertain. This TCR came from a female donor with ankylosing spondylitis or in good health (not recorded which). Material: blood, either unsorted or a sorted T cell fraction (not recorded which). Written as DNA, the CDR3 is TGCGCCAGCAGCGCAGGAGCACCCGACGTGGATACGCAGTATTTT. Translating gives CASSAGAPDVDTQYF.